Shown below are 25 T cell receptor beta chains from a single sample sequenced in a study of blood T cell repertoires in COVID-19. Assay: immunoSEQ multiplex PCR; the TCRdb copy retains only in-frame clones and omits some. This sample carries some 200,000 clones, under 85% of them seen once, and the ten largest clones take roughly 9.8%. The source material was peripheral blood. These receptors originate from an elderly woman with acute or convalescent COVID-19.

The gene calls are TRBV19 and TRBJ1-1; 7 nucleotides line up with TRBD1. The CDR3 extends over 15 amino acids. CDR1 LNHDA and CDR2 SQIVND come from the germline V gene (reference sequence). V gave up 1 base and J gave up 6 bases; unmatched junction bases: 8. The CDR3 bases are TGTGCCAGTAGTATAGCTGGCAGGGGGATGGCTGAAGCTTTCTTT. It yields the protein CASSIAGRGMAEAFF.

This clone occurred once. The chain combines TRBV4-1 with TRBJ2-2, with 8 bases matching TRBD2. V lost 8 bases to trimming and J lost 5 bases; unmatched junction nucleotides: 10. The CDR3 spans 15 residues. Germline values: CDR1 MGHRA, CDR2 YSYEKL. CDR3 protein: CASSEREGLTGELFF. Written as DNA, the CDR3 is TGCGCCAGCTCAGAACGGGAGGGCCTTACCGGGGAGCTGTTTTTT.

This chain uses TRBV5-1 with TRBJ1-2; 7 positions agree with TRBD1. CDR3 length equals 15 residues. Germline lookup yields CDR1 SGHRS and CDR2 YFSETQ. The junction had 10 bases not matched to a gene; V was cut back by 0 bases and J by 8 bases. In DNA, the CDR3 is TGCGCCAGCAGCTTGGGGACAGGTTCAAGGGTAGGCTACACCTTC. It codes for CASSLGTGSRVGYTF.

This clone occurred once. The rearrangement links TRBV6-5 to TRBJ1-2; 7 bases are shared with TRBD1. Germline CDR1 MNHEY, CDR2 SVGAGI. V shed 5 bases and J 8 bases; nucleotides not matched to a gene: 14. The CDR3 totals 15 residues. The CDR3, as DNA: TGTGCCAGCAGTCCGGGGACAGTTGATTCGGGAGGCTACACCTTC. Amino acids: CASSPGTVDSGGYTF.

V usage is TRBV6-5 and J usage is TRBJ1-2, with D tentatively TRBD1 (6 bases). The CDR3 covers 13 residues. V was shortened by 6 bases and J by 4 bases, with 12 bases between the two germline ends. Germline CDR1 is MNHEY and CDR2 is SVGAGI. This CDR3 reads CASRRGGLYGYTF. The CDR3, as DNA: TGTGCCAGCAGGAGGGGGGGCCTCTATGGCTACACCTTC.

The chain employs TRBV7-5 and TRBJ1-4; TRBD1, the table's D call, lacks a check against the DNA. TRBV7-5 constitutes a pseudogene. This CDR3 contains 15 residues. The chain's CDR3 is CARSTRTGPNEKLFF. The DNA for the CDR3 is TGTGCCAGAAGCACCCGGACAGGGCCTAATGAAAAACTGTTTTTT.

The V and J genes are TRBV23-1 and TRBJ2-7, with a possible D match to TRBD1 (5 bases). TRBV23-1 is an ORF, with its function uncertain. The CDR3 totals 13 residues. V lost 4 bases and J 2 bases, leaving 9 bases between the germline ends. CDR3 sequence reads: CASSLPGPYEQYF. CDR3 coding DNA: TGCGCCAGCAGTCTTCCAGGGCCCTACGAGCAGTACTTC.

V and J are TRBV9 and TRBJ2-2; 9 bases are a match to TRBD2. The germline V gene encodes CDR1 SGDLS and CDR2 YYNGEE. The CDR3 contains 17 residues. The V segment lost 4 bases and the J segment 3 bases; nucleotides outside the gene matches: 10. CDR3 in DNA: TGTGCCAGCAGCCCCCACCCGGGACTAGCCGACACCGGGGAGCTGTTTTTT. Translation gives CASSPHPGLADTGELFF.

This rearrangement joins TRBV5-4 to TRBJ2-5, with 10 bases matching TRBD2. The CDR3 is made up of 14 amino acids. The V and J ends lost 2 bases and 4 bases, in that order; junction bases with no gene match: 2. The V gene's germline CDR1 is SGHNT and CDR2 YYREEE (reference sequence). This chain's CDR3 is CASSFGTSAETQYF. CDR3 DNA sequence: TGTGCCAGCAGCTTCGGGACTAGCGCAGAGACCCAGTACTTC. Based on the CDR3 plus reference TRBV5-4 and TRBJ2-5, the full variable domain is ETGVTQSPTHLIKTRGQQVTLRCSSQSGHNTVSWYQQALGQGPQFIFQYYREEENGRGNFPPRFSGLQFPNYSSELNVNALELDDSALYLCASSFGTSAETQYFGPGTRLLVL.

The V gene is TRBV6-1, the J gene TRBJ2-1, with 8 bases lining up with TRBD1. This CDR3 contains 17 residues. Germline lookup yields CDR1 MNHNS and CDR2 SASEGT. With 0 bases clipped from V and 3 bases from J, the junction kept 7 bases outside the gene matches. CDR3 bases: TGTGCCAGCAGTGAAGCGCATTTAGGGACAGGCTACAATGAGCAGTTCTTC. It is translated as CASSEAHLGTGYNEQFF.

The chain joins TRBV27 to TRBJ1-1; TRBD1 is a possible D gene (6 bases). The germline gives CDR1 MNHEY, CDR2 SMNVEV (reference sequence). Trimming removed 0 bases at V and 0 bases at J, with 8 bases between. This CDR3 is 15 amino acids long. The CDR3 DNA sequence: TGTGCCAGCAGTTTATCCCGGGACATGAACACTGAAGCTTTCTTT. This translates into CASSLSRDMNTEAFF.

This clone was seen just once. The CDR3, as DNA: TGTGCCAGCAGGGGGACAGTCTATGGCTACACCTTC. Amino acids: CASRGTVYGYTF. V and J are TRBV27 and TRBJ1-2; 7 bases agree with TRBD1. V dropped 6 bases and J dropped 4; count of bases not matched to a gene: 2. Germline assignment: CDR1 MNHEY and CDR2 SMNVEV (reference sequence). The CDR3 is made up of 12 amino acids.

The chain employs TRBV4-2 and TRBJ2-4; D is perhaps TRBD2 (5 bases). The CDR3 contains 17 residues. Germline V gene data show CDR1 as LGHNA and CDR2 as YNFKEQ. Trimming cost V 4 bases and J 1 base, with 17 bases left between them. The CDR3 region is CASSPQRGPEAKNIQYF. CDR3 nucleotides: TGTGCCAGCAGCCCCCAACGGGGTCCAGAGGCCAAAAACATTCAGTACTTC.

Here the CDR3 DNA reads TGTGCCAGCCGTCCTCCTGGAAACACCATATATTTT. This sequence encodes CASRPPGNTIYF. The chain recombines TRBV6-5 with TRBJ1-3; D is unclear. The CDR3 contains 12 residues. The V gene's germline CDR1 is MNHEY and CDR2 SVGAGI. The V gene lost 8 bases and the J gene lost 2 bases, with 7 bases spanning the gap.

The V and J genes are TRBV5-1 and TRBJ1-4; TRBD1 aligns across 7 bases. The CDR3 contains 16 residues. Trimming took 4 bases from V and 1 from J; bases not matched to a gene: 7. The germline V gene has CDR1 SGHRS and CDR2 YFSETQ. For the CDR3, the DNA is TGCGCCAGCAGCCCCCCGGGACAGAGAACTAATGAAAAACTGTTTTTT. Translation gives CASSPPGQRTNEKLFF.

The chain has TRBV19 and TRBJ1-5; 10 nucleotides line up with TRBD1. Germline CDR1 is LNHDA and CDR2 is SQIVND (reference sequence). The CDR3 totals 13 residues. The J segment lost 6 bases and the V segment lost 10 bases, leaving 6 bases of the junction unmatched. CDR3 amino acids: CATSTGGPQPQHF. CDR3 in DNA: TGTGCCACTTCGACAGGGGGCCCTCAGCCCCAGCATTTT. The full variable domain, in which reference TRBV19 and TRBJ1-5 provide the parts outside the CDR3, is DGGITQSPKYLFRKEGQNVTLSCEQNLNHDAMYWYRQDPGQGLRLIYYSQIVNDFQKGDIAEGYSVSREKKESFPLTVTSAQKNPTAFYLCATSTGGPQPQHFGDGTRLSIL.

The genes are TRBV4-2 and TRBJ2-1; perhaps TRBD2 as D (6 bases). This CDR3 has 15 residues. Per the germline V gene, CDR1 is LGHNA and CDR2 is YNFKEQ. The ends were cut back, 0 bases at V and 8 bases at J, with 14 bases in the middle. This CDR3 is CASSQDRRSGDEQFF. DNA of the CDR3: TGTGCCAGCAGCCAAGATAGGAGATCGGGGGATGAGCAGTTCTTC.

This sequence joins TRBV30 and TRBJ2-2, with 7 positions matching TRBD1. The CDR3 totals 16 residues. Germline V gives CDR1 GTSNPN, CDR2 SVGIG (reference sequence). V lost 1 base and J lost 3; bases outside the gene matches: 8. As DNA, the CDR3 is TGTGCCTGGAGTGGGGGGAACAGGGGCGACACCGGGGAGCTGTTTTTT. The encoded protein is CAWSGGNRGDTGELFF.

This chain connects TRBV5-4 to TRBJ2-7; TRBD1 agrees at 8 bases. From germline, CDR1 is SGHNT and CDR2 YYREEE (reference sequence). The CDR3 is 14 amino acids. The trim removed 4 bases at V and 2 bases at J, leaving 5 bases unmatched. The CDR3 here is CASSMGQVPYEQYF. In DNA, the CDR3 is TGTGCCAGCAGCATGGGACAGGTCCCCTACGAGCAGTACTTC.

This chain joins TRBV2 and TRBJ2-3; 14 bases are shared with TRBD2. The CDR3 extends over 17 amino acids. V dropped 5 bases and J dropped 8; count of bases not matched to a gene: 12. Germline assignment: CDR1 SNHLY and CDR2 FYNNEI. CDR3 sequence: CASSFRTSGGTAATQYF. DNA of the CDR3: TGTGCCAGCAGTTTTCGGACTAGCGGGGGGACCGCAGCTACGCAGTATTTT.

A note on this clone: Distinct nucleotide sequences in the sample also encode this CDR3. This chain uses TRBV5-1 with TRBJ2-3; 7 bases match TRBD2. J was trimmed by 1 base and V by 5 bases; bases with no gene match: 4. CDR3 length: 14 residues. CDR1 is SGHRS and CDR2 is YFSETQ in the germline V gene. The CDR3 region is CASRWSGGTDTQYF. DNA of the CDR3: TGCGCCAGCAGATGGAGCGGGGGCACAGATACGCAGTATTTT.

In nucleotides, the CDR3 is TGTGCCAGCAGCACTCTACGCAGGGGGTCTGGTGAGCAGTTCTTC. Translating it yields CASSTLRRGSGEQFF. This chain links TRBV6-5 with TRBJ2-1; TRBD1 matches 7 bases. Per the germline V gene, CDR1 is MNHEY and CDR2 is SVGAGI. V shed 6 bases and J 9 bases; nucleotides not matched to a gene: 14. This CDR3 region has 15 residues.

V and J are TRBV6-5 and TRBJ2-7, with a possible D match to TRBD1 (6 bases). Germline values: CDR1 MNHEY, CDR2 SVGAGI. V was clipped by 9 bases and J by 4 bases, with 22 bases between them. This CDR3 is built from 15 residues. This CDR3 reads CASGSGTSMRYEQYF. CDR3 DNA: TGTGCCAGTGGGTCTGGGACATCTATGAGGTACGAGCAGTACTTC.

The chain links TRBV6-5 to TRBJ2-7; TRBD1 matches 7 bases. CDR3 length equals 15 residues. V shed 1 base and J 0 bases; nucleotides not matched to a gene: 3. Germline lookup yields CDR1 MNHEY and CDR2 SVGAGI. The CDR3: CASSYYRGSSYEQYF. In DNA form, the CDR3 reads TGTGCCAGCAGTTACTACAGGGGAAGCTCCTACGAGCAGTACTTC.

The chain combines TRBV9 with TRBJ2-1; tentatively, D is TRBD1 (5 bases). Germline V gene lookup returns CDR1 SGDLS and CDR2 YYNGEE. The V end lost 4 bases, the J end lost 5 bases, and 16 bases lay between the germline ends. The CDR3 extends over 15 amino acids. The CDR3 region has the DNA TGTGCCAGCAGCCTACAGGTCAATCCTGACAATGAGCAGTTCTTC. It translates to CASSLQVNPDNEQFF.